This T cell receptor (beta chain) is drawn from a study of graft-versus-host responses after intestinal transplantation. Study results and limitations: Investigators detected GvH clones in recipient marrow, with some emerging earlier in ileum or blood.

Using immunoSEQ multiplex PCR, the repertoire was profiled, and TCRdb retains in-frame clones only, with some absent. The table records some 110,000 clones, around 92% of them present only once. Deletions cut 7 bases from V and 5 bases from J, with 12 bases between. The CDR3 covers 13 residues. Per the germline V gene, CDR1 is SGDLS and CDR2 is YYNGEE. This clone occurred once. Antigen: not known. This specimen was unstimulated CD8+ T cells sorted from spleen or lymph node cells, taken before transplant. The clonotype was recovered from a human donor who was the organ donor for an intestinal transplant. This chain joins TRBV9 and TRBJ2-2; D ambiguous. CDR3 nucleotides: TGTGCCAGCGGAAGGGCCAATACCGGGGAGCTGTTTTTT. Translating it yields CASGRANTGELFF.